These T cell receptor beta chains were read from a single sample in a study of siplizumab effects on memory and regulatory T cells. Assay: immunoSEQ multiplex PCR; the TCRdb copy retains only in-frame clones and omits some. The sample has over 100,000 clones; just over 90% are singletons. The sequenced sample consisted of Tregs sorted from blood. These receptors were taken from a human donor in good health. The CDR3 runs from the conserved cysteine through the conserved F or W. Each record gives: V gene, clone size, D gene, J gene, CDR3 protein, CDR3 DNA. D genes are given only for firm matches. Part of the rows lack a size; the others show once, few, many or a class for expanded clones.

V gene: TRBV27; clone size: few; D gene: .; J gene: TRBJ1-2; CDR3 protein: CASRLRGRDGYTF; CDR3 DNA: TGTGCCAGCAGGCTACGAGGGAGAGATGGCTACACCTTC
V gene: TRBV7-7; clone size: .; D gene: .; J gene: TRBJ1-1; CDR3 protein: CASSLTFLRDNTEAFF; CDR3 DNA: TGTGCCAGCAGCTTAACTTTTCTACGAGATAACACTGAAGCTTTCTTT
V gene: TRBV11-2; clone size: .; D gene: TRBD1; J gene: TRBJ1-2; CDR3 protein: CASSFTRDSGAGYTF; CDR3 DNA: TGTGCCAGCAGCTTCACCCGGGACAGTGGAGCCGGCTACACCTTC
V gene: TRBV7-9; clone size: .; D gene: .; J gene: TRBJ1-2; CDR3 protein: CASSPGTPTNYGYTF; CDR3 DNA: TGTGCCAGCAGCCCCGGGACACCCACTAACTATGGCTACACCTTC
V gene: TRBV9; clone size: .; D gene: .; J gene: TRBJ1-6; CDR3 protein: CASSVSGSYNSPLHF; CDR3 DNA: TGTGCCAGCAGCGTAAGCGGGAGTTATAATTCACCCCTCCACTTT
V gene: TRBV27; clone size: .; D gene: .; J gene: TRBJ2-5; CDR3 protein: CASSPMGRSEETQYF; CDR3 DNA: TGTGCCAGCAGTCCAATGGGCCGATCCGAGGAGACCCAGTACTTC
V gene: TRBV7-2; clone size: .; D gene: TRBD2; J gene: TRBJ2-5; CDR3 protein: CASSLTGAGGAETQYF; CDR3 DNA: TGTGCCAGCAGCTTGACGGGAGCGGGAGGAGCGGAGACCCAGTACTTC
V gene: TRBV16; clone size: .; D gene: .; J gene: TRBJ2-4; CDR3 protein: CASSRDYGDVQYF; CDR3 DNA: TGTGCCAGCAGCCGAGATTATGGGGATGTTCAGTACTTC
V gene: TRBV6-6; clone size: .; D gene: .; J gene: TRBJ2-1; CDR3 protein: CATYFSNSYNEQFF; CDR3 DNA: TGTGCCACCTACTTCTCCAACTCCTACAATGAGCAGTTCTTC
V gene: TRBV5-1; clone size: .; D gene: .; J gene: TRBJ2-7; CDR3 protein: CASTSGTPTYEQYF; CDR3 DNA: TGCGCCAGCACCTCCGGGACGCCTACCTACGAGCAGTACTTC
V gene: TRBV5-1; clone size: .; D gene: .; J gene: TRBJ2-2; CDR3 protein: CASSLHEYLNTGELFF; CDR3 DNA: TGCGCCAGCAGCTTACACGAGTATTTAAACACCGGGGAGCTGTTTTTT
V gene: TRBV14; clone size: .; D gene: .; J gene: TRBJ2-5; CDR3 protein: CASSRGLADQETQYF; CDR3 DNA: TGTGCCAGCAGCCGGGGGCTAGCGGACCAAGAGACCCAGTACTTC
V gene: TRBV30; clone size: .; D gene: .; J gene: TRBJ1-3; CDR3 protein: CAWRAVSGNSGNTIYF; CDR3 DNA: TGTGCCTGGAGAGCAGTCTCCGGTAATTCTGGAAACACCATATATTTT
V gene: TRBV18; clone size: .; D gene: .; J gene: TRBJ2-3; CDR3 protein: CASSPPPSGDTQYF; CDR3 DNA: TGTGCCAGCTCACCCCCACCTTCAGGCGATACGCAGTATTTT
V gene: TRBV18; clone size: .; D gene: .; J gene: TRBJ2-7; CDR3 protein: CASSPLQGDEQYF; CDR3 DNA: TGTGCCAGCTCACCACTACAGGGAGACGAGCAGTACTTC
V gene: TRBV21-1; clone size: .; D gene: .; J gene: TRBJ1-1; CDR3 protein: CASSKGARGVWGEAFF; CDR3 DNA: TGTGCCAGCAGCAAAGGAGCCAGGGGGGTTTGGGGTGAAGCTTTCTTT
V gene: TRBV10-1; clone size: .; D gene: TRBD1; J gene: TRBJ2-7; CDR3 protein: CASSESQGAFYEQYF; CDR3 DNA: TGCGCCAGCAGTGAGTCACAGGGGGCCTTCTACGAGCAGTACTTC
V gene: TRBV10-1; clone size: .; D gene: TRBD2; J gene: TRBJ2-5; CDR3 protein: CASSQGLEETQYF; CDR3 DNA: TGCGCCAGCAGTCAAGGACTAGAAGAGACCCAGTACTTC
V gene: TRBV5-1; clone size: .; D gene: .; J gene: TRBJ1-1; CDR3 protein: CASSIRQQTEAFF; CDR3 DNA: TGCGCCAGCAGCATCCGACAGCAGACTGAAGCTTTCTTT
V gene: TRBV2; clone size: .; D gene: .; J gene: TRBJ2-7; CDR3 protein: CASSESRVEQYF; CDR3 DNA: TGTGCCAGCAGTGAAAGCCGGGTGGAGCAGTACTTC
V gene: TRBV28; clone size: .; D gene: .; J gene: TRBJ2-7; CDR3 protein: CASSFTSPHYEQYF; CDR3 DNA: TGTGCCAGCAGTTTCACTAGCCCTCACTACGAGCAGTACTTC
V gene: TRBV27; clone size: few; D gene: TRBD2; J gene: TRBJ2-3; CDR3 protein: CASSLRASGIRESRTDTQYF; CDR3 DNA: TGTGCCAGCAGTTTAAGGGCTAGCGGGATTCGGGAAAGCAGGACAGATACGCAGTATTTT
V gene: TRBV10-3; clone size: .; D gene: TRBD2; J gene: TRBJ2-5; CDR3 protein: CAISETTRGETQYF; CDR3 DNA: TGTGCCATCAGTGAGACGACGCGGGGGGAGACCCAGTACTTC
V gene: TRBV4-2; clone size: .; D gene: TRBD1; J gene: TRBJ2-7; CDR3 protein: CASSHVVGQGSREQYF; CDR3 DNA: TGTGCCAGCAGCCATGTAGTGGGACAGGGATCGCGAGAGCAGTACTTC
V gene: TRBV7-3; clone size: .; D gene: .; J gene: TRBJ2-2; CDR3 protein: CASSLTGELFF; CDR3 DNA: TGTGCCAGCAGCTTAACCGGGGAGCTGTTTTTT
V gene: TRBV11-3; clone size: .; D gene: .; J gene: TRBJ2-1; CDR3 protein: CASSLDRNEQFF; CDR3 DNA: TGTGCCAGCAGCTTAGATCGAAATGAGCAGTTCTTC
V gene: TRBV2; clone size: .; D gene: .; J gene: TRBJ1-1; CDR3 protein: CASSVMVDTEAFF; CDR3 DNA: TGTGCCAGCAGTGTAATGGTGGACACTGAAGCTTTCTTT
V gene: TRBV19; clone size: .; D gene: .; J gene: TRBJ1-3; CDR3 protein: CASSSQSLGNTIYF; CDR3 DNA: TGTGCCAGTAGTTCCCAAAGCTTGGGGAACACCATATATTTT
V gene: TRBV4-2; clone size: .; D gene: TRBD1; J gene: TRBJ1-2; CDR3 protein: CASSSGAGGDYGYTF; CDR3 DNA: TGTGCCAGCAGCTCGGGGGCAGGGGGCGACTATGGCTACACCTTC
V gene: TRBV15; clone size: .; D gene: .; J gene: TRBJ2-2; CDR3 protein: CATGPQPGELFF; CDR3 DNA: TGTGCCACCGGGCCTCAGCCCGGGGAGCTGTTTTTT
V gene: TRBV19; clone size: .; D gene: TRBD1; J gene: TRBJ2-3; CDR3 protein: CASSMTGGKRGDTQYF; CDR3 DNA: TGTGCCAGTAGTATGACAGGGGGTAAGAGAGGAGATACGCAGTATTTT
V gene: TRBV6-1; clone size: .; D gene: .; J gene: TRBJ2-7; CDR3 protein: CASRRDKYYEQYF; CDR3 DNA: TGTGCCAGCAGACGTGACAAGTACTACGAGCAGTACTTC
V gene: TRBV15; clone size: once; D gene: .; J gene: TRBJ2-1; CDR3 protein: CATSRVDEQFF; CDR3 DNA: TGTGCCACCAGCAGAGTGGATGAGCAGTTCTTC
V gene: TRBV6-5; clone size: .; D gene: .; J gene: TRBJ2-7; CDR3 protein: CASSYSRGAYEQYF; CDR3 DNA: TGTGCCAGCAGTTACTCGAGAGGTGCTTACGAGCAGTACTTC
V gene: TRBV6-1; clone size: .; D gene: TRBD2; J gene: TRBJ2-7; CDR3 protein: CASSGGGTSGHKLAYEQYF; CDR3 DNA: TGTGCCAGCAGTGGTGGGGGGACTAGCGGTCACAAGTTAGCCTACGAGCAGTACTTC
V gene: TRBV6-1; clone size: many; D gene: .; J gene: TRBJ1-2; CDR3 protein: CASSETNQPTYGYTF; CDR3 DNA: TGTGCCAGCAGTGAAACAAATCAGCCAACCTATGGCTACACCTTC
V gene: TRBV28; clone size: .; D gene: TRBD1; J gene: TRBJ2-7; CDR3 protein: CASTPGGQGVFQYF; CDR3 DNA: TGTGCCAGCACTCCAGGCGGACAGGGGGTTTTTCAGTACTTC
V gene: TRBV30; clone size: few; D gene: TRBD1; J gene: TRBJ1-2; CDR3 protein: CAWSVQGQGHGYTF; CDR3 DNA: TGTGCCTGGAGTGTGCAGGGACAGGGTCATGGCTACACCTTC